This T cell receptor beta chain was documented in a study of blood T cell repertoires in COVID-19. Study-level information: Acute-phase and convalescent COVID-19 samples originated in the United States, Italy and Spain. Sources were T cells, B-cell-depleted T cells, or PBMCs; the material itself was cDNA or gDNA.

This CDR3 is 15 amino acids long. V shed 7 bases and J shed 4 bases, with 20 bases lying between them. CDR1 and CDR2 (germline): MNHEY, SVGAGI. The authors' processing: Quantification of nucleated cells was approximated via reference gene primer amplification. TCRdb keeps only in-frame clones here, not all; method: immunoSEQ multiplex PCR. Clone size and the V and J calls come from that table; the DNA yielded D and trimming. Seen here are over 130,000 clones, 85% observed once, and the top ten hold around 3.2%. The V call is TRBV6-5, the J call TRBJ2-7; tentatively, D is TRBD2 (6 bases). Input material: peripheral blood. The TCR comes from a man over 45 with acute or convalescent COVID-19. This chain's CDR3 is CASTVYGGADYEQYF. The CDR3 bases are TGTGCCAGCACCGTGTACGGAGGGGCGGATTACGAGCAGTACTTC.